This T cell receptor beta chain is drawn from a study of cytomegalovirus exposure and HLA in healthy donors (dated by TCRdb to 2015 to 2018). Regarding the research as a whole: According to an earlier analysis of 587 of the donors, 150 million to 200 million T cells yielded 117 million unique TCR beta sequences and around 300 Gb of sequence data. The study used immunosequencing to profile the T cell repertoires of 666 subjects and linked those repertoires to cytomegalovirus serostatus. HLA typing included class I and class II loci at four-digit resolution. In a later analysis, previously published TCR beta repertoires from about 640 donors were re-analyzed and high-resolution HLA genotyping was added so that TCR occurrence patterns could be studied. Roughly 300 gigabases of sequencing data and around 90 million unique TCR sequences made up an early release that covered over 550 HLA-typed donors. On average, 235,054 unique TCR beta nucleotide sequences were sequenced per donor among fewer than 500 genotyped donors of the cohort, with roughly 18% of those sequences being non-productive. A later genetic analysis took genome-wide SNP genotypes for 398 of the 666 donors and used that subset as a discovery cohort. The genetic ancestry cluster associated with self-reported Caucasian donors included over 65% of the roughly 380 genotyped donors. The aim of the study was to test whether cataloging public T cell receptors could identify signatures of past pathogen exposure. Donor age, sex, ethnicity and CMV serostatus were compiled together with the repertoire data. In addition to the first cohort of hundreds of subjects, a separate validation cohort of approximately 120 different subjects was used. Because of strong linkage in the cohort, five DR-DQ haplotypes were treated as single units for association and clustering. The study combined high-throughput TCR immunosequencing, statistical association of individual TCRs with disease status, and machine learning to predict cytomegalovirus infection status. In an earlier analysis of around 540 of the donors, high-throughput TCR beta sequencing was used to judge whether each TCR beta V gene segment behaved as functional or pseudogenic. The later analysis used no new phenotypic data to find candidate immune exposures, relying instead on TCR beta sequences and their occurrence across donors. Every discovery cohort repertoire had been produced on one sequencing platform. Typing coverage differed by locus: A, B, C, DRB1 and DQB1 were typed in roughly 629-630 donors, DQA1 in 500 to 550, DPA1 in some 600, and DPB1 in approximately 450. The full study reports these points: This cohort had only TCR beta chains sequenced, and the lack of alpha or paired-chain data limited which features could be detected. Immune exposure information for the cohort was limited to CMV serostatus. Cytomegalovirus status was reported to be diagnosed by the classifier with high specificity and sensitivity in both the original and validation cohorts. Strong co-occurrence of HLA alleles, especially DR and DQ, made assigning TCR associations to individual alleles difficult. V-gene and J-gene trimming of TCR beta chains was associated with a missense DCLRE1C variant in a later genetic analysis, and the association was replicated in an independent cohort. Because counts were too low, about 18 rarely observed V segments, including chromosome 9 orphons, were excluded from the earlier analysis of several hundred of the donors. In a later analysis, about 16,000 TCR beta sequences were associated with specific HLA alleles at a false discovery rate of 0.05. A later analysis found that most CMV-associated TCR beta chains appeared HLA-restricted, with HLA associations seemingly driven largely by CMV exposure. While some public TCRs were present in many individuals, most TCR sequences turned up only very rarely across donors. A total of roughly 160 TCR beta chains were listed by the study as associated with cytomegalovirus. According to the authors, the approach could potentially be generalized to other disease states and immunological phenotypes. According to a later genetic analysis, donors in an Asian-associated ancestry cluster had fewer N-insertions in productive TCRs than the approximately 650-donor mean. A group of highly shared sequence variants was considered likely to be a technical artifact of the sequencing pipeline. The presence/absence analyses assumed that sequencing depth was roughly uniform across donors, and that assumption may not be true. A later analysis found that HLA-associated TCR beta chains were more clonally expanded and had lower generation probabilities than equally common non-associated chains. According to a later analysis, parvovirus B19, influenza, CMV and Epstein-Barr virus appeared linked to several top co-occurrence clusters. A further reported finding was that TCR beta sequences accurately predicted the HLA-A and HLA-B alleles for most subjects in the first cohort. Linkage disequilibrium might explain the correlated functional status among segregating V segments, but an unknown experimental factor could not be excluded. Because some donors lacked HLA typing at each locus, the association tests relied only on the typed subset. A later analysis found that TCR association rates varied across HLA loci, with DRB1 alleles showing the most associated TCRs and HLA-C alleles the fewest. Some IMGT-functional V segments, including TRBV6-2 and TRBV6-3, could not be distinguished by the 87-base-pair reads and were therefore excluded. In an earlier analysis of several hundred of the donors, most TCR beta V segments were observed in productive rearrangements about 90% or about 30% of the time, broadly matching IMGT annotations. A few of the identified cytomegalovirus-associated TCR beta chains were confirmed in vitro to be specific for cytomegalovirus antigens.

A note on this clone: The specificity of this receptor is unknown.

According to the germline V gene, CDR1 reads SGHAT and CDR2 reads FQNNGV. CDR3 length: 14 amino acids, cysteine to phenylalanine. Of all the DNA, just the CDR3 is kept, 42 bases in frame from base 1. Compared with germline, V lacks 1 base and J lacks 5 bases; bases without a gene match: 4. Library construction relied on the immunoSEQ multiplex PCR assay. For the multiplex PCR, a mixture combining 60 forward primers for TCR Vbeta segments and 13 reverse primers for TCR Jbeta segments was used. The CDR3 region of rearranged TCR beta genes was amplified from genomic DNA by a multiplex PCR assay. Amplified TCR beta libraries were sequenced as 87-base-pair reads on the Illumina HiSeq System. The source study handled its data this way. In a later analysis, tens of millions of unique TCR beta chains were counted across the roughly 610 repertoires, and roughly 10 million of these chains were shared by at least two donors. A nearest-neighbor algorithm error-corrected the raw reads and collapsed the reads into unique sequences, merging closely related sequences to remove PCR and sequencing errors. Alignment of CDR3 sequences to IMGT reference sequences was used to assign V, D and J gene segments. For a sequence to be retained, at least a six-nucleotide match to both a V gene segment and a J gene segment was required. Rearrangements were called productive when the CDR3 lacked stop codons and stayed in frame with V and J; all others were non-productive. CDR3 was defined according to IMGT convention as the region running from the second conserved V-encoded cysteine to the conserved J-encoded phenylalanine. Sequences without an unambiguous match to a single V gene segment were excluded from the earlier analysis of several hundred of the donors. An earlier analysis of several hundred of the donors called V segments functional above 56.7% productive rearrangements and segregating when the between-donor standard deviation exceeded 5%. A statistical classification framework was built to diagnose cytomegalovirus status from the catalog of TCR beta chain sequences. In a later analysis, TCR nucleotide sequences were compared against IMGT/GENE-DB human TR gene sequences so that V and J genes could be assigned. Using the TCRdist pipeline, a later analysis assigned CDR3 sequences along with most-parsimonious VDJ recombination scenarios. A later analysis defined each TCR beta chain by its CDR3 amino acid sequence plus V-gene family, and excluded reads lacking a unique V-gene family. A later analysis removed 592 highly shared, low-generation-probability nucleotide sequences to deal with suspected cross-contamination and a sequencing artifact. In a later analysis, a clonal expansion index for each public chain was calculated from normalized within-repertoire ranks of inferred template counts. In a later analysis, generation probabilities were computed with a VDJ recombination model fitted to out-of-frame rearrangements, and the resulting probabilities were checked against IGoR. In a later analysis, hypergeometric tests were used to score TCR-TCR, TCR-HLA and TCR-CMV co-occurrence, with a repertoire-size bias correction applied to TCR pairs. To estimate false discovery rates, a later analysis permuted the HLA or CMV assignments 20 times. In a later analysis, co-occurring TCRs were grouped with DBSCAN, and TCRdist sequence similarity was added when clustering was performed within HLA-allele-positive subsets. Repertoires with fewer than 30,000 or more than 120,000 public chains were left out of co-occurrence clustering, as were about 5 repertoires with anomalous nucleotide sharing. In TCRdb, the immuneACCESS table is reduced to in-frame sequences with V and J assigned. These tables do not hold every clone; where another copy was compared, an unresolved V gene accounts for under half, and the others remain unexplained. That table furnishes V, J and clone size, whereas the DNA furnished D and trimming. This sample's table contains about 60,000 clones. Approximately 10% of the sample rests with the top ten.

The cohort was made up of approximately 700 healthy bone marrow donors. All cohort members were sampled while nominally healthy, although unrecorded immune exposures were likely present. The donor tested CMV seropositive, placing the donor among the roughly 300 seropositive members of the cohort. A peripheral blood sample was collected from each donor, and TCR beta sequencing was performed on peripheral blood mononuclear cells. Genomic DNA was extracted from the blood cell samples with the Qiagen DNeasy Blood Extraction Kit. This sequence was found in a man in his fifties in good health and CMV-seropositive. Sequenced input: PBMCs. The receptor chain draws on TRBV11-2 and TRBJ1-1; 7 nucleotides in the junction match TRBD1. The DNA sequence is TGTGCCAGCAGCTTAGTAGGGGGCGCAACTGAAGCTTTCTTT. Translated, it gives CASSLVGGATEAFF.